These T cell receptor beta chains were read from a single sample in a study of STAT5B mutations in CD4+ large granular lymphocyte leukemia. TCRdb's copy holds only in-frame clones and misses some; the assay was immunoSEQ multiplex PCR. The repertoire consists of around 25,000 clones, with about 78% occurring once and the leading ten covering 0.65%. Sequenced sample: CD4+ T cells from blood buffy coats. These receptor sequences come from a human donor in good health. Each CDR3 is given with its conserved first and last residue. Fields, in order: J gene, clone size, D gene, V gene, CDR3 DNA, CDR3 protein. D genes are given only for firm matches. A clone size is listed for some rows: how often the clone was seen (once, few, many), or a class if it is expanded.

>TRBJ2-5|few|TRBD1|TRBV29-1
TGCAGCGGGAGACAGGGGTGGGAAAAAGAGACCCAGTACTTC
CSGRQGWEKETQYF
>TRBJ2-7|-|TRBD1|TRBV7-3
TGTGCCAGCAGTCTGGACAGGGAGAAGCAGTACTTC
CASSLDREKQYF
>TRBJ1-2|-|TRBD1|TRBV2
TGTGCCAGCAGGGCCGGACAGGGGCGGGATGGCTACACCTTC
CASRAGQGRDGYTF
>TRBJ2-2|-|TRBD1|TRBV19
TGTGCCAGTAGTTCTTCAGGGGGATCATGGACCGGGGAGCTGTTTTTT
CASSSSGGSWTGELFF
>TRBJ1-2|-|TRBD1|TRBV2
TGTGCCAGCAATCGGGACAGGAAAGGTTATGGCTACACCTTC
CASNRDRKGYGYTF
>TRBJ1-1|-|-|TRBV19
TGTGCCAGTACCCCGACTACAGGATCCGCCTCGTTCTTT
CASTPTTGSASFF
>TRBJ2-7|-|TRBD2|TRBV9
TGTGCCAGCAGCCCTAGACTAGCGGCAAACATCGAGCAGTACTTC
CASSPRLAANIEQYF
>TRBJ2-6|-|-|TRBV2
TGTGCCAGCAGTGAGGTCCGTAGCTCTGGGGCCAACGTCCTGACTTTC
CASSEVRSSGANVLTF
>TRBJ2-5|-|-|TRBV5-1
TGCGCCAGCAGCTTGGTACAAGAGACCCAGTACTTC
CASSLVQETQYF
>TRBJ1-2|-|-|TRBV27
TGTGCCAGCAGGTGGGGTGAGTGGGGTGGCTACACCTTC
CASRWGEWGGYTF
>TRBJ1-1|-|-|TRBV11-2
TGTGCCAGCAGCTTAAGATCAGGGATCAACACTGAAGCTTTCTTT
CASSLRSGINTEAFF